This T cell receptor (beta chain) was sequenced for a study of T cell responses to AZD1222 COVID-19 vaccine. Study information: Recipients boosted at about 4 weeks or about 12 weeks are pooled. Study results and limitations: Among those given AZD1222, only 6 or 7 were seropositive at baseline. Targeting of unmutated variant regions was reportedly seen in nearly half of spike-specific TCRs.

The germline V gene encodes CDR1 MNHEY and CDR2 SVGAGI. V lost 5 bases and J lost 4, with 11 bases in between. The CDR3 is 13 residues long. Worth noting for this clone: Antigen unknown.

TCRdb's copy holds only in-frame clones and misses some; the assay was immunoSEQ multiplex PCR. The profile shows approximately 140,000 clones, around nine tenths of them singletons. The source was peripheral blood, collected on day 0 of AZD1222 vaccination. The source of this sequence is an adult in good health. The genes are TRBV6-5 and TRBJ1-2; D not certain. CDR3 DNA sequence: TGTGCCAGCAGTCCCCTAGGATCCTATGGCTACACCTTC. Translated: CASSPLGSYGYTF.